This TCR beta chain was documented in a study of T cell responses to AZD1222 COVID-19 vaccine. Notes on the study in general: Nearly half of unique spike-specific TCRs reportedly avoided B.1.351 and B.1.1.7 mutated regions. Spike-specific TCR breadth and depth were elevated following two AZD1222 doses. Along spike, vaccine-associated CD4 TCRs were found throughout, with dominance at 160-218 and 743-854.

The CDR3 has 14 residues. CDR1 is LNHDA and CDR2 is SQIVND in the germline V gene (reference sequence). V gave up 4 bases and J gave up 3 bases; unmatched junction bases: 5. Details on this clone: Its antigen is not identified.

Clones were read by immunoSEQ multiplex PCR, and TCRdb kept only the in-frame ones, dropping some. The sample holds 150,000 to 200,000 clones, roughly 94% seen once. This receptor was obtained from an adult who received the AZD1222 COVID-19 vaccine. The sequenced sample was peripheral blood, obtained 28 days after the second AZD1222 dose. The chain joins TRBV19 to TRBJ2-5; the match to TRBD1 covers 7 bases. The CDR3 sequence: CASSKGTAEETQYF. CDR3 DNA sequence: TGTGCCAGTAGTAAAGGGACAGCTGAAGAGACCCAGTACTTC.